One and the same sample provided the 11 T cell receptor beta chains below, sequenced in a study of response to subunit inactivated influenza vaccine. A single record per CDR3 protein comes from TCRdb applying MiXCR to the RT-PCR reads. The table has roughly 290,000 distinct CDR3 sequences, about a fifth seen once. The source was PBMCs from blood, collected less than 22 months after vaccination. The receptors derive from a man aged 50 to 69 who received an inactivated influenza vaccine.

The rearrangement links TRBV15 to TRBJ1-1, with D uncertain. Per the germline V gene, CDR1 is LNHNV and CDR2 is YYDKDF (reference sequence). This CDR3 comprises 18 residues. V shed 0 bases and J shed 3 bases, with 20 bases lying between them. The CDR3 is CATSRDNSPLSKDTEAFF. CDR3 nucleotide sequence: TGTGCCACCAGCAGAGATAACTCCCCCCTATCTAAGGACACTGAAGCTTTCTTT.

This clonotype was seen more than once but under ten times. The rearrangement links TRBV15 to TRBJ2-1; a weak D match, TRBD2 (5 bases). The germline V and J ends were trimmed by 0 bases and 1 base, with 7 bases remaining between them. The CDR3 loop spans 15 amino acids. Germline V lookup: CDR1 LNHNV, CDR2 YYDKDF (reference sequence). The CDR3 coding sequence is TGTGCCACCAGCAGAGAGGGGAGTTCCTACAATGAGCAGTTCTTC. Translated: CATSREGSSYNEQFF.

This clonotype was seen repeatedly, ten times or more. The V gene is TRBV12-3 or TRBV12-4, the J gene TRBJ1-2, with TRBD1 matching over 9 bases. After removal of 4 bases from V and 8 bases from J, the junction contained 5 bases not matched to a gene. CDR3 length: 13 amino acids. This CDR3 reads CASSSQGARGYTF. CDR3 coding DNA: TGTGCCAGCAGTTCACAGGGGGCGCGCGGCTACACCTTC.

The chain is built from TRBV4-3 and TRBJ2-1; TRBD1 matches 12 bases. The CDR3 runs 16 residues. Germline CDR1 is LGHNA and CDR2 is YSLEER. V lost 5 bases, J lost 8 bases, and 10 bases stayed unmatched. The CDR3 protein is CASSSQGDRGRHEQFF. The CDR3 region has the DNA TGCGCCAGCAGCTCTCAAGGGGACAGGGGGCGTCATGAGCAGTTCTTC.

As for this clonotype: This sequence may be a read error, since a much larger clone differs from it by one base. The chain links TRBV20-1 to TRBJ1-1; 7 bases fit TRBD1. Germline V lookup: CDR1 DFQATT, CDR2 SNEGSKA (reference sequence). This CDR3 is built from 14 residues. V was pared by 7 bases and J by 10 bases, with 18 bases of the junction left unmatched. The CDR3 DNA follows: TGCAGTGGAAGGACAGGATCGTTCCCCAATGGAGCTTTCTTT. Protein: CSGRTGSFPNGAFF.

This clonotype was observed many times. The V gene is TRBV28, the J gene TRBJ1-5; D remains ambiguous. CDR1 is MDHEN and CDR2 is SYDVKM in the germline V gene. The CDR3 totals 14 residues. Trimming pared 3 bases from V and 4 bases from J, leaving 10 bases between. Here the CDR3 reads CASSFPQVNQPQHF. The CDR3 DNA is TGTGCCAGCAGTTTTCCCCAGGTTAATCAGCCCCAGCATTTT.

The gene calls are TRBV7-2 and TRBJ2-7, with 10 bases aligning to TRBD1. The germline gives CDR1 SGHTA, CDR2 FQGNSA. CDR3 length: 15 residues. Losses at the gene ends were 1 base for V and 5 bases for J; bases not matched to a gene: 5. CDR3 sequence: CASSLGGGQGNEQYF. The CDR3 nucleotides are TGTGCCAGCAGCTTAGGTGGGGGACAGGGGAACGAGCAGTACTTC.

The V gene is TRBV7-6, the J gene TRBJ2-3; 7 bases align to TRBD1. The V segment lost 0 bases and the J segment 0 bases; nucleotides outside the gene matches: 3. CDR1 is SGHVS, CDR2 FNYEAQ, per germline. This CDR3 spans 16 amino acids. The CDR3 protein is CASSLAGQPSTDTQYF. The CDR3 DNA reads TGTGCCAGCAGCTTAGCGGGACAGCCCAGCACAGATACGCAGTATTTT.

This clonotype was seen a few times. The chain carries TRBV20-1 and TRBJ1-2; D is ambiguous. Germline loops: CDR1 DFQATT, CDR2 SNEGSKA (reference sequence). V lost 0 bases, J lost 2 bases, and 7 bases lay in between. The CDR3 loop spans 13 amino acids. In DNA form, the CDR3 reads TGCAGTGCTAGAGATACACTCAACTATGGCTACACCTTC. This gives the protein CSARDTLNYGYTF.

The chain couples TRBV10-2 to TRBJ1-1; D gene unclear. Trimming pared 2 bases from V and 0 bases from J, leaving 10 bases between. The CDR3 runs 15 residues. Germline V gene data show CDR1 as WSHSY and CDR2 as SAAADI. The CDR3 here is CASSESDIMNTEAFF. In nucleotides, the CDR3 is TGCGCCAGCAGTGAGAGTGACATAATGAACACTGAAGCTTTCTTT.

Many counts were recorded for this clonotype. This chain connects TRBV29-1 to TRBJ1-1, with a tentative D call TRBD1 (6 bases). V was clipped by 8 bases and J by 4 bases, with 14 bases between them. The germline gives CDR1 SQVTM, CDR2 ANQGSEA. The CDR3 runs to 12 residues. The CDR3 protein is CSISQGFTEAFF. CDR3 bases: TGCAGCATTTCCCAGGGGTTCACTGAAGCTTTCTTT.